A single sample gave rise to the 3 T cell receptor beta chains below, sequenced in a study of PD-L1 blockade in urothelial cancer (dated by TCRdb to between 2016 and 2019). The time point label of this sample denotes: pretreatment peripheral blood. The protocol used for the library was the immunoSEQ multiplex PCR assay. TCRdb stores this immuneACCESS table with in-frame sequences only. Part of the clones is absent; in the studies checked, under half of the shortfall reflects unresolved V genes, and no reason is known for the rest. This sample comprises roughly 53,000 clones, around 88% of them detected only once. 14% to 15% of the sample rests with the top ten. This sample comprised PBMCs, obtained around atezolizumab (anti-PD-L1) treatment. The receptors come from an older woman with urothelial cancer.

The V call is TRBV7-3, the J call TRBJ1-2; perhaps TRBD1 as D (6 bases). Germline V gene sequence: CDR1 SGHTA, CDR2 FQGTGA. V gave up 5 bases and J gave up 8 bases, with 18 bases separating them. The CDR3 sequence is 14 residues long. CDR3 amino acids: CASSPVLGAGGYTF. The CDR3 nucleotides read TGTGCCAGCAGCCCCGTCTTGGGGGCTGGGGGCTACACCTTC.

The chain links TRBV11-2 to TRBJ2-5; 8 nucleotides align to TRBD2. In germline, CDR1 is SGHAT, CDR2 FQNNGV. This CDR3 is 15 amino acids long. J gave up 4 bases and V 7 bases, and 11 bases lay outside the gene matches. CDR3 in DNA: TGTGCCAGCACCACCCGAGCGGGGGAAGGAGAGACCCAGTACTTC. Translating it yields CASTTRAGEGETQYF. Full variable domain (outside the CDR3, taken from reference TRBV11-2 and TRBJ2-5): EAGVAQSPRYKIIEKRQSVAFWCNPISGHATLYWYQQILGQGPKLLIQFQNNGVVDDSQLPKDRFSAERLKGVDSTLKIQPAKLEDSAVYLCASTTRAGEGETQYFGPGTRLLVL.

J is TRBJ2-6 and V is TRBV5-4; 12 bases line up with TRBD2. The J segment lost 1 base and the V segment lost 4 bases, leaving 9 bases of the junction unmatched. This CDR3 has 19 residues. The germline V gene encodes CDR1 SGHNT and CDR2 YYREEE (reference sequence). The CDR3 region is CASSPRLAGVGSGANVLTF. For the CDR3, the DNA is TGTGCCAGCAGCCCTCGACTAGCGGGGGTCGGATCTGGGGCCAACGTCCTGACTTTC.